The rows below give T cell receptor beta chains drawn from one sample of a study of blood T cells in healthy people across ages. TCRdb used MiXCR to reprocess the 5' RACE reads, holding one entry per CDR3 protein. The top ten hold approximately 4% of the sample, which has roughly 1.5 million distinct CDR3 sequences, approximately 43% seen once. Material for sequencing was blood. The receptors were sampled from a woman between 18 and 29 years old in good health. Each CDR3 is given with its conserved first and last residue.

TRBJ2-7	13	TRBV20-1	CSAGDGSSYEQYF
TRBJ1-2	15	TRBV28	CASSLGQGVSYGYTF
TRBJ2-1	12	TRBV30	CAWDQGGPEQFF
TRBJ2-6	17	TRBV7-2	CASNLPGASSGANVLTF
TRBJ2-1	14	TRBV20-1	CSAGRGGGYNEQFF
TRBJ2-2	19	TRBV4-3	CASSQGRAVSEGETGELFF
TRBJ1-1	17	TRBV6-2/TRBV6-3	CASSYPRTVPMNTEAFF
TRBJ2-1	17	TRBV24-1	CATSVARLAGGNNEQFF
TRBJ2-5	14	TRBV25-1	CASSERRDRETQYF
TRBJ1-1	19	TRBV15	CATSRVPDRVVIRDTEAFF
TRBJ2-3	17	TRBV9	CASSAGRGTGNWDTQYF
TRBJ2-3	14	TRBV14	CASSQGKHTDTQYF
TRBJ2-1	14	TRBV7-9	CASSLVSVYNEQFF
TRBJ2-5	12	TRBV20-1	CSVTTVQETQYF
TRBJ1-2	15	TRBV2	CASTDRAYPSYGYTF
TRBJ1-1	14	TRBV7-2	CASSLVRGDTEAFF
TRBJ2-1	17	TRBV11-3	CASSLEITGGNYNEQFF
.	16	TRBV28	CASREKAGVTYNEQYF
TRBJ1-1	14	TRBV29-1	CSAWTGGSNTEAFF